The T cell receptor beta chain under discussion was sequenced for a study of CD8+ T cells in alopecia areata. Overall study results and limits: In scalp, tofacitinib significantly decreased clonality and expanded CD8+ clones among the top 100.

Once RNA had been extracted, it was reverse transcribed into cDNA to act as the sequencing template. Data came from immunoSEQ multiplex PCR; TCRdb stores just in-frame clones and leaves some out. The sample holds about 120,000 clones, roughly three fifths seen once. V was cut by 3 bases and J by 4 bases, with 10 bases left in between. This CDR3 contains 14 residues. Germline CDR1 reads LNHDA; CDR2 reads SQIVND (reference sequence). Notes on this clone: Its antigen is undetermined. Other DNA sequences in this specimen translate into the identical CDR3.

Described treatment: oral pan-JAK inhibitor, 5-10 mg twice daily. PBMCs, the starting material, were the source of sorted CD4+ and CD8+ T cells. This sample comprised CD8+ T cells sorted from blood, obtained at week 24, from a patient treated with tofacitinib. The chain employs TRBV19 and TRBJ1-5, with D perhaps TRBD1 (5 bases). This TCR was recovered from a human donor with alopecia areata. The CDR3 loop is CASSIRDGNQPQHF. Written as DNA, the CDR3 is TGTGCCAGTAGTATTCGGGACGGAAATCAGCCCCAGCATTTT.